This T cell receptor beta chain was obtained from a study of response to subunit inactivated influenza vaccine. Germline CDR1 is SQVTM and CDR2 is ANQGSEA. The CDR3 runs 14 residues. Trimming at V came to 6 bases and at J to 6 bases, leaving 13 bases not matched to a gene. Overall study findings and caveats: New T cells are recruited in small numbers by each seasonal influenza vaccination, according to the authors' suggestion.

There are a few counts of this clonotype. What it binds is unknown. TCRdb analysed the RT-PCR reads with MiXCR anew, one entry per CDR3 protein. The sample has some 800,000 distinct CDR3 sequences, 21% seen once. V gene TRBV29-1 combines with J gene TRBJ1-2; 7 bases align to TRBD1. This receptor was identified in a man in his fifties or sixties who received an inactivated influenza vaccine. Sequences were derived from PBMCs from blood, sampled more than 4 days after vaccination. This chain's CDR3 is CSVAKTGAADGYTF. Written as DNA, the CDR3 is TGCAGCGTAGCAAAAACAGGGGCAGCGGATGGCTACACCTTC.